This TCR beta chain is from a study of T-cell reconstitution after alpha-beta-depleted transplantation in children. This clonotype was observed at least ten times. This sample's TCRbeta library carried unique molecular identifier barcodes. TCRdb ran MiXCR on the PCR reads and lists one entry per CDR3 protein. The sample yields 100,000 to 120,000 distinct CDR3 sequences, 9% to 12% seen once. The TCR sequence derives from a human donor who donated a stem cell graft to a child with acute lymphoblastic leukemia. Material: PBMCs from the stem cell graft donor, obtained from the stem cell graft.

The chain's CDR3 is CASSLTLPGRLGETQYF. The DNA for the CDR3 is TGTGCCAGCAGTCTCACTCTTCCGGGACGGCTAGGGGAGACCCAGTACTTC. This chain uses TRBV6-9 with TRBJ2-5, with D possibly called TRBD1 or TRBD2 (5 bases each). The germline gives CDR1 MNHGY, CDR2 SVAAGI. The CDR3 runs 17 residues. V was shortened by 5 bases and J by 5 bases, with 24 bases between the two germline ends.